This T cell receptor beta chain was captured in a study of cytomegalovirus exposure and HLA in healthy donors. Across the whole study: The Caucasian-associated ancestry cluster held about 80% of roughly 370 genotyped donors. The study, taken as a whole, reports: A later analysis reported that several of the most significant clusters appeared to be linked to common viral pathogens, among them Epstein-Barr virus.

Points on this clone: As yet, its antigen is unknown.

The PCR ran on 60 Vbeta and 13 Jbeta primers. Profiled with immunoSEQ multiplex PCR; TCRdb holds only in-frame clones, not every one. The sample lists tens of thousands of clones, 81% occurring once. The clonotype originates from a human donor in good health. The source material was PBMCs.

The chain's CDR3 is CASSLAGTGNTIYF. For the CDR3, the DNA is TGCGCCAGCAGCTTGGCAGGGACTGGAAACACCATATATTTT. V usage is TRBV5-1 and J usage is TRBJ1-3, with D maybe TRBD1 (5 bases). CDR3 length: 14 residues. V was pared by 0 bases and J by 2 bases, with 6 bases between. CDR1 SGHRS and CDR2 YFSETQ come from the germline V gene.